The clone carrying this T cell receptor (beta chain) was counted only a few times. The target antigen is unknown. The data originate from a study of vaccination and CD4 T cells after COVID-19. Study context: Post-COVID sampling occurred a median roughly 100 days after diagnosis (range 35 to 161). Blood was drawn a median roughly 67 days post second dose, range 14 to 241. Study-wide results and limits: Convalescent patients displayed spike mono-reactivity in 304 of 307 vaccine-specific clones. Of the reactive clones in convalescent patients, a median about 86% showed up only post-vaccination.

The CDR3 is made up of 15 amino acids. V lost 0 bases to trimming and J lost 7 bases, with 18 bases between them. CDR1 DFQATT and CDR2 SNEGSKA come from the germline V gene (reference sequence). TCRdb reprocessed the PCR reads with MiXCR, giving one entry per CDR3 protein. Among around 14,000 distinct CDR3 sequences listed, 65% to 70% were seen once. The material sequenced was CD4+ T cells from blood, taken after SARS-CoV-2 vaccination. The chain is built from TRBV20-1 and TRBJ2-5; tentative D call: TRBD2 (6 bases). This clonotype was obtained from a human donor who had recovered from COVID-19. For the CDR3, the DNA is TGCAGTGCTAGAGACACGCTAGCGCACCTTGGGACCCAGTACTTC. Protein: CSARDTLAHLGTQYF.